This entry lists 21 T cell receptor beta chains sequenced from one sample in a study of T cell responses to AZD1222 COVID-19 vaccine. Profiled with immunoSEQ multiplex PCR; TCRdb holds only in-frame clones, not every one. The data show approximately 130,000 clones, 88% seen once. Sequences were derived from peripheral blood, sampled 28 days after the second AZD1222 dose. These receptor sequences come from an adult who received the AZD1222 COVID-19 vaccine.

The chain combines TRBV6-6 with TRBJ1-5; D not resolved. There are 14 residues in the CDR3. V gave up 2 bases and J gave up 6 bases, with 11 bases separating them. CDR1 is MNHNY, CDR2 SVGAGI, per germline (reference sequence). CDR3 nucleotides: TGTGCCAGCAGTTACCCCGGAGACGTTCAGCCCCAGCATTTT. Translation: CASSYPGDVQPQHF.

The chain uses TRBV5-1 and TRBJ1-4; 9 positions agree with TRBD1. CDR1 is SGHRS and CDR2 is YFSETQ in the germline V gene. The junction had 11 bases not matched to a gene; V was cut back by 5 bases and J by 0 bases. CDR3 size: 18 residues. The CDR3, as DNA: TGCGCCAGCAGACCAATTCCGGGACAGGGAACAACTAATGAAAAACTGTTTTTT. It yields the protein CASRPIPGQGTTNEKLFF.

The chain combines TRBV6-5 with TRBJ2-7; 9 nucleotides line up with TRBD2. V lost 10 bases to trimming and J lost 1 base; unmatched junction nucleotides: 5. This CDR3 is 13 amino acids long. Per germline, CDR1 MNHEY and CDR2 SVGAGI. CDR3 in DNA: TGTGCCACCAATCTAGCGGGGTCCTACGAGCAGTACTTC. Amino acid sequence: CATNLAGSYEQYF.

J is TRBJ2-2 and V is TRBV5-4, with 7 bases lining up with TRBD1. Germline trimming cut 0 bases from V and 1 base from J; bases unmatched to any gene: 0. The V gene's germline CDR1 is SGHNT and CDR2 YYREEE (reference sequence). This CDR3 is built from 15 residues. Here the CDR3 DNA reads TGTGCCAGCAGCTTGGGGACAGGGAACACCGGGGAGCTGTTTTTT. This gives the protein CASSLGTGNTGELFF.

This clone was seen a single time. The rearrangement links TRBV4-1 to TRBJ2-2; D call uncertain. Germline V gene data show CDR1 as MGHRA and CDR2 as YSYEKL. V was shortened by 0 bases and J by 4 bases, with 9 bases between the two germline ends. This CDR3 has 15 residues. CDR3 sequence: CASSQDPRPTGELFF. The CDR3 DNA sequence: TGCGCCAGCAGCCAAGATCCTAGACCCACCGGGGAGCTGTTTTTT.

The chain uses TRBV4-1 and TRBJ2-5, with a weak D call TRBD1 (6 bases). CDR3 length: 15 residues. V lost 4 bases, J lost 3 bases, and 15 bases lay in between. Germline-derived CDR1 and CDR2 are MGHRA and YSYEKL. The CDR3 spells CASSLRGQIEETQYF. The CDR3 coding sequence is TGCGCCAGCAGCCTTAGAGGACAGATAGAAGAGACCCAGTACTTC.

Only one count was recorded for this clone. This rearrangement joins TRBV19 to TRBJ2-5, with a possible D match to TRBD1 (5 bases). CDR3 length: 14 amino acids. Germline-derived CDR1 and CDR2 are LNHDA and SQIVND (reference sequence). The ends were cut back, 5 bases at V and 4 bases at J, with 14 bases in the middle. Here the CDR3 reads CASSEQGKRETQYF. The CDR3 bases are TGTGCCAGTAGTGAGCAGGGAAAGAGAGAGACCCAGTACTTC.

The gene calls are TRBV18 and TRBJ1-5, with D perhaps TRBD1 (5 bases). Trimming left V 3 bases short and J 5 bases short, with 11 bases between. The CDR3 has 14 residues. CDR1 and CDR2 from the germline V gene are KGHSH and LQKENI. The DNA for the CDR3 is TGTGCCAGCTCACCTATGAGGGGTCATCAGCCCCAGCATTTT. This gives the protein CASSPMRGHQPQHF.

This clone was seen only once. This chain connects TRBV24-1 to TRBJ2-6; no reliable D call. The CDR3 consists of 15 residues. V was trimmed by 9 bases and J by 2 bases, leaving 13 bases between them. CDR1 is KGHDR and CDR2 is SFDVKD in the germline V gene. The CDR3 loop is CATEDGPPGANVLTF. The DNA of the CDR3 is TGTGCCACCGAAGACGGACCCCCTGGGGCCAACGTCCTGACTTTC.

The J gene is TRBJ2-1, the V gene TRBV7-6, with TRBD2 matching 14 bases. CDR3 size: 16 residues. CDR1 and CDR2 (germline): SGHVS, FNYEAQ. V dropped 5 bases and J dropped 10; count of bases not matched to a gene: 10. CDR3 in amino acids: CASSVGGLAGVQEQFF. In DNA form, the CDR3 reads TGTGCCAGCAGCGTAGGGGGACTAGCGGGAGTACAAGAGCAGTTCTTC.

This rearrangement joins TRBV5-4 to TRBJ1-2, with TRBD1 matching over 7 bases. Losses at the gene ends were 4 bases for V and 8 bases for J; bases not matched to a gene: 8. This CDR3 contains 13 residues. Germline V lookup: CDR1 SGHNT, CDR2 YYREEE (reference sequence). CDR3 residues: CASSLTGMGGYTF. CDR3 bases: TGTGCCAGCAGCCTGACAGGGATGGGCGGCTACACCTTC.

This clone was seen only a few times. Other DNA sequences in the same sample also yield this CDR3. The chain joins TRBV5-4 to TRBJ2-2; possible D gene TRBD1, 6 bases. V lost 1 base and J lost 1, with 11 bases in between. The CDR3 extends over 16 amino acids. The germline gives CDR1 SGHNT, CDR2 YYREEE (reference sequence). The CDR3 nucleotides are TGTGCCAGCAGCTTGAAAAAGGGACAGAACACCGGGGAGCTGTTTTTT. This encodes CASSLKKGQNTGELFF.

The chain joins TRBV2 to TRBJ2-5, with unresolved D. CDR3 length equals 12 residues. Trimming left V 0 bases short and J 5 bases short, with 4 bases between. Germline CDR1 is SNHLY and CDR2 is FYNNEI. The CDR3 is CASSEAWETQYF. The CDR3 nucleotides read TGTGCCAGCAGTGAAGCGTGGGAGACCCAGTACTTC.

J is TRBJ1-4 and V is TRBV27; D is unresolved. The germline CDR1 and CDR2 sequences are MNHEY and SMNVEV (reference sequence). Trimming removed 5 bases at V and 3 bases at J, with 13 bases between. This CDR3 is built from 15 residues. The CDR3 DNA sequence: TGTGCCAGCAGTAACCGGCCGGGAGCTAATGAAAAACTGTTTTTT. Translated: CASSNRPGANEKLFF.

CDR3 sequence: CASSTTRTENTEAFF. The CDR3 DNA reads TGTGCCAGCAGCACAACCCGAACCGAGAACACTGAAGCTTTCTTT. This chain links TRBV5-8 with TRBJ1-1; D not resolved. The ends were cut back, 4 bases at V and 1 base at J, with 14 bases in the middle. CDR1 SGHTS and CDR2 YDEGEE come from the germline V gene. The CDR3 extends over 15 amino acids. Together with reference TRBV5-8 and TRBJ1-1, the CDR3 gives the full variable domain: EAGVTQSPTHLIKTRGQQATLRCSPISGHTSVYWYQQALGLGLQFLLWYDEGEERNRGNFPPRFSGRQFPNYSSELNVNALELEDSALYLCASSTTRTENTEAFFGQGTRLTVV.

The V and J genes are TRBV2 and TRBJ2-7; 9 bases are a match to TRBD2. Germline CDR1 reads SNHLY; CDR2 reads FYNNEI. The CDR3 spans 15 residues. With 1 base clipped from V and 3 bases from J, the junction kept 4 bases outside the gene matches. DNA for the CDR3: TGTGCCAGCAGTGAAGGTAGCGGGAGTTTCTACGAGCAGTACTTC. Its translation is CASSEGSGSFYEQYF.

The chain links TRBV5-1 to TRBJ2-1, with a tentative D call TRBD1 (6 bases). Germline lookup yields CDR1 SGHRS and CDR2 YFSETQ. The CDR3 has 13 amino acids. V lost 2 bases and J lost 8, with 11 bases in between. The CDR3 sequence is CASSFGQIDEQFF. In DNA, the CDR3 is TGCGCCAGCAGCTTCGGACAGATCGATGAGCAGTTCTTC.

The V and J genes are TRBV2 and TRBJ1-5, with TRBD1 matching over 10 bases. Trimming took 7 bases from V and 2 from J; bases not matched to a gene: 8. Germline loops: CDR1 SNHLY, CDR2 FYNNEI. The CDR3 loop spans 16 amino acids. For the CDR3, the DNA is TGTGCCAGCAAATACCGGGACAGGGGTGGCAATCAGCCCCAGCATTTT. This codes for CASKYRDRGGNQPQHF.

The chain links TRBV7-9 to TRBJ1-6, with D tentatively TRBD1 (5 bases). V lost 1 base to trimming and J lost 6 bases, with 16 bases between them. Germline values: CDR1 SEHNR, CDR2 FQNEAQ (reference sequence). The CDR3 length is 17 residues. CDR3: CASSLVMTEGRNSPLHF. The DNA for the CDR3 is TGTGCCAGCAGCTTAGTAATGACAGAAGGGCGTAATTCACCCCTCCACTTT.

The genes are TRBV27 and TRBJ1-2; D call uncertain. CDR1 and CDR2 (germline): MNHEY, SMNVEV (reference sequence). CDR3 length: 16 amino acids. Trimming removed 5 bases at V and 4 bases at J, with 20 bases between. CDR3 bases: TGTGCCAGCAGTCCTATCTCTGGCCTCGCCCGCTATGGCTACACCTTC. Translation: CASSPISGLARYGYTF.

This sequence joins TRBV29-1 and TRBJ1-2; 7 bases line up with TRBD1. Germline V gene lookup returns CDR1 SQVTM and CDR2 ANQGSEA. The trim removed 4 bases at V and 4 bases at J, leaving 6 bases unmatched. The CDR3 extends over 13 amino acids. CDR3 nucleotide sequence: TGCAGCGTTGTTGCAGGGGGGGCCTATGGCTACACCTTC. This translates into CSVVAGGAYGYTF.